The rows below give T cell receptor beta chains drawn from one sample of a study of cytomegalovirus exposure and HLA in healthy donors. Assay: immunoSEQ multiplex PCR; the TCRdb copy retains only in-frame clones and omits some. The sample holds around 100,000 clones, roughly 70% seen once. Sequencing used PBMCs. These receptors originate from a man in his late teens or twenties in good health and CMV-seropositive. CDR3s include the opening cysteine and the closing phenylalanine or tryptophan. D genes are given only for firm matches. Clone size is shown for a subset of rows, as once, few, many or a class of expanded clone.

j_gene: TRBJ2-2; d_gene: TRBD1; abundance: few; v_gene: TRBV11-3; CDR3aa: CASSSTINRGPTGELFF; CDR3nt: TGTGCCAGCAGCTCCACGATCAATAGGGGGCCAACCGGGGAGCTGTTTTTT
j_gene: TRBJ2-1; d_gene: .; abundance: few; v_gene: TRBV6-6; CDR3aa: CASSYDGLPGNEQFF; CDR3nt: TGTGCCAGCAGTTACGACGGACTACCTGGGAATGAGCAGTTCTTC
j_gene: TRBJ1-2; d_gene: TRBD1; abundance: .; v_gene: TRBV10-1; CDR3aa: CASSETGTGVLDGYTF; CDR3nt: TGCGCCAGCAGTGAGACGGGCACAGGGGTTCTTGACGGCTACACCTTC
j_gene: TRBJ1-2; d_gene: .; abundance: .; v_gene: TRBV11-2; CDR3aa: CASSLAGGNYGYTF; CDR3nt: TGTGCCAGCAGCTTAGCGGGGGGAAACTATGGCTACACCTTC
j_gene: TRBJ1-1; d_gene: .; abundance: .; v_gene: TRBV6-6; CDR3aa: CASSYAGRDTEAFF; CDR3nt: TGTGCCAGCAGTTACGCAGGGAGGGACACTGAAGCTTTCTTT
j_gene: TRBJ1-2; d_gene: .; abundance: .; v_gene: TRBV18; CDR3aa: CASSTGSLFYGYTF; CDR3nt: TGTGCCAGCTCCACAGGGTCGCTCTTTTATGGCTACACCTTC
j_gene: TRBJ2-5; d_gene: TRBD2; abundance: .; v_gene: TRBV6-7; CDR3aa: CASDETLLAGGFGVRYQETQYF; CDR3nt: TGTGCCAGCGATGAAACCTTACTAGCGGGGGGTTTTGGGGTACGGTACCAAGAGACCCAGTACTTC
j_gene: TRBJ2-2; d_gene: .; abundance: .; v_gene: TRBV27; CDR3aa: CASSRSGETGELFF; CDR3nt: TGTGCCAGCAGTCGATCAGGGGAGACCGGGGAGCTGTTTTTT
j_gene: TRBJ1-4; d_gene: TRBD1; abundance: .; v_gene: TRBV7-8; CDR3aa: CASSLNRGRNEKLFF; CDR3nt: TGTGCCAGCAGCTTAAACAGGGGGCGGAATGAAAAACTGTTTTTT
j_gene: TRBJ2-7; d_gene: .; abundance: .; v_gene: TRBV7-9; CDR3aa: CASSLSPGPYEQYF; CDR3nt: TGTGCCAGCAGCTTATCCCCAGGGCCCTACGAGCAGTACTTC
j_gene: TRBJ2-7; d_gene: .; abundance: .; v_gene: TRBV28; CDR3aa: CASSLYGGGLTYEQYF; CDR3nt: TGTGCCAGCAGTTTATACGGAGGGGGCCTTACCTACGAGCAGTACTTC
j_gene: TRBJ1-1; d_gene: .; abundance: .; v_gene: TRBV6-5; CDR3aa: CASSYGGSMNTEAFF; CDR3nt: TGTGCCAGCAGTTACGGGGGCAGCATGAACACTGAAGCTTTCTTT
j_gene: TRBJ2-2; d_gene: .; abundance: .; v_gene: TRBV6-6; CDR3aa: CASSSTDTGELFF; CDR3nt: TGTGCCAGCAGTTCAACAGACACCGGGGAGCTGTTTTTT
j_gene: TRBJ1-2; d_gene: TRBD1; abundance: .; v_gene: TRBV9; CDR3aa: CASSTGQGAYGYTF; CDR3nt: TGTGCCAGCAGCACCGGACAGGGGGCCTATGGCTACACCTTC
j_gene: TRBJ1-1; d_gene: TRBD1; abundance: .; v_gene: TRBV5-6; CDR3aa: CASSLTRDSNTEAFF; CDR3nt: TGTGCCAGCAGCCTTACCAGGGACAGTAACACTGAAGCTTTCTTT
j_gene: TRBJ2-1; d_gene: TRBD1; abundance: .; v_gene: TRBV6-5; CDR3aa: CASSRDRVKFF; CDR3nt: TGTGCCAGCAGCCGTGACAGGGTAAAGTTCTTC
j_gene: TRBJ2-2; d_gene: .; abundance: .; v_gene: TRBV10-2; CDR3aa: CASSDWGGSSTGELFF; CDR3nt: TGCGCCAGCAGTGACTGGGGCGGATCGAGCACCGGGGAGCTGTTTTTT
j_gene: TRBJ1-5; d_gene: TRBD1; abundance: few; v_gene: TRBV7-9; CDR3aa: CSSSFQPGTGRGPQHF; CDR3nt: TGTTCCAGCAGCTTCCAACCCGGGACAGGGAGGGGACCCCAGCATTTT
j_gene: TRBJ1-2; d_gene: .; abundance: .; v_gene: TRBV6-1; CDR3aa: CASSRQTSYGYTF; CDR3nt: TGTGCCAGCAGCAGACAGACTAGCTATGGCTACACCTTC
j_gene: TRBJ1-2; d_gene: TRBD1; abundance: .; v_gene: TRBV5-4; CDR3aa: CASIRMGQNYGYTF; CDR3nt: TGTGCCAGTATCAGAATGGGACAGAACTATGGCTACACCTTC
j_gene: TRBJ2-3; d_gene: TRBD2; abundance: .; v_gene: TRBV9; CDR3aa: CASSAGLAGGPQYF; CDR3nt: TGTGCCAGCAGCGCCGGACTAGCGGGGGGACCACAGTATTTT
j_gene: TRBJ1-2; d_gene: .; abundance: .; v_gene: TRBV2; CDR3aa: CASSGDSFYGYTF; CDR3nt: TGTGCCAGCAGTGGAGACAGCTTCTATGGCTACACCTTC
j_gene: TRBJ2-7; d_gene: TRBD2; abundance: few; v_gene: TRBV5-1; CDR3aa: CASSSLAGSEQYF; CDR3nt: TGCGCCAGCAGCTCACTAGCGGGGAGTGAGCAGTACTTC
j_gene: TRBJ1-6; d_gene: TRBD1; abundance: .; v_gene: TRBV5-1; CDR3aa: CASSLSGGSESPLHF; CDR3nt: TGCGCCAGCAGCTTATCAGGGGGATCGGAGTCACCCCTCCACTTT
j_gene: TRBJ1-3; d_gene: TRBD1; abundance: .; v_gene: TRBV7-9; CDR3aa: CASSLTGDSSGNTIYF; CDR3nt: TGTGCCAGCAGCTTAACGGGGGACAGCTCTGGAAACACCATATATTTT
j_gene: TRBJ1-3; d_gene: .; abundance: .; v_gene: TRBV5-1; CDR3aa: CASSLGRGGSSGNTIYF; CDR3nt: TGCGCCAGCAGCTTGGGTCGGGGGGGATCCTCTGGAAACACCATATATTTT
j_gene: TRBJ2-3; d_gene: TRBD2; abundance: .; v_gene: TRBV25-1; CDR3aa: CASSAGGKGTDTQYF; CDR3nt: TGTGCCAGCAGTGCGGGGGGAAAGGGCACAGATACGCAGTATTTT
j_gene: TRBJ2-5; d_gene: TRBD2; abundance: .; v_gene: TRBV18; CDR3aa: CASSPTSGLVETQYF; CDR3nt: TGTGCCAGCTCCCCCACTAGCGGGTTGGTGGAGACCCAGTACTTC
j_gene: TRBJ2-5; d_gene: .; abundance: .; v_gene: TRBV5-1; CDR3aa: CASSPLQGEIPETQYF; CDR3nt: TGCGCCAGCAGTCCATTACAGGGTGAAATTCCAGAGACCCAGTACTTC
j_gene: TRBJ2-7; d_gene: .; abundance: .; v_gene: TRBV27; CDR3aa: CASNNAGYGEQYF; CDR3nt: TGTGCCAGCAATAATGCAGGGTATGGCGAGCAGTACTTC
j_gene: TRBJ2-1; d_gene: .; abundance: .; v_gene: TRBV9; CDR3aa: CASSPRGQGSSYNEQFF; CDR3nt: TGTGCCAGCAGCCCCCGAGGTCAGGGAAGCTCCTACAATGAGCAGTTCTTC
j_gene: TRBJ2-5; d_gene: .; abundance: once; v_gene: TRBV10-1; CDR3aa: CASSENGGALGTQYF; CDR3nt: TGCGCCAGCAGTGAGAACGGGGGAGCCTTGGGGACCCAGTACTTC
j_gene: TRBJ2-2; d_gene: TRBD1; abundance: .; v_gene: TRBV5-1; CDR3aa: CASSLQGGFANTGELFF; CDR3nt: TGCGCCAGCAGCCTACAGGGGGGTTTCGCGAACACCGGGGAGCTGTTTTTT
j_gene: TRBJ1-2; d_gene: TRBD1; abundance: .; v_gene: TRBV19; CDR3aa: CASSARQGDWDYGYTF; CDR3nt: TGTGCCAGTAGTGCGCGACAGGGGGATTGGGACTATGGCTACACCTTC
j_gene: TRBJ1-5; d_gene: .; abundance: .; v_gene: TRBV2; CDR3aa: CASSVVGNQPQHF; CDR3nt: TGTGCCAGCAGTGTTGTAGGCAATCAGCCCCAGCATTTT
j_gene: TRBJ1-6; d_gene: .; abundance: .; v_gene: TRBV9; CDR3aa: CASSLGGSNNSPLHF; CDR3nt: TGTGCCAGCAGCTTAGGAGGGAGCAATAATTCACCCCTCCACTTT
j_gene: TRBJ1-5; d_gene: .; abundance: .; v_gene: TRBV19; CDR3aa: CASSRRGGTLANQPQHF; CDR3nt: TGTGCCAGTAGTAGGAGAGGAGGGACCCTCGCGAATCAGCCCCAGCATTTT
j_gene: TRBJ2-7; d_gene: .; abundance: few; v_gene: TRBV6-5; CDR3aa: CASSYWVGDEQYF; CDR3nt: TGTGCCAGCAGTTACTGGGTAGGGGACGAGCAGTACTTC
j_gene: TRBJ1-6; d_gene: TRBD1; abundance: few; v_gene: TRBV27; CDR3aa: CASSWTGNSPLHF; CDR3nt: TGTGCCAGCAGCTGGACAGGCAATTCACCCCTCCACTTT
j_gene: TRBJ1-4; d_gene: .; abundance: .; v_gene: TRBV2; CDR3aa: CASSEALGGAGEKLFF; CDR3nt: TGTGCCAGCAGTGAAGCGCTGGGGGGGGCCGGTGAAAAACTGTTTTTT
j_gene: TRBJ1-4; d_gene: .; abundance: few; v_gene: TRBV11-2; CDR3aa: CASSLMGGTNEKLFF; CDR3nt: TGTGCCAGCAGCTTAATGGGAGGAACTAATGAAAAACTGTTTTTT
j_gene: TRBJ2-7; d_gene: TRBD2; abundance: .; v_gene: TRBV5-1; CDR3aa: CASSLLAGVHTQYEQYF; CDR3nt: TGCGCCAGCAGCCTACTAGCGGGGGTCCATACTCAATACGAGCAGTACTTC
j_gene: TRBJ2-3; d_gene: .; abundance: .; v_gene: TRBV19; CDR3aa: CASSILGAVATDTQYF; CDR3nt: TGTGCCAGTAGTATTCTGGGGGCAGTTGCGACAGATACGCAGTATTTT